One sample yielded the 7 T cell receptor beta chains listed below, sequenced in a study of shared clonotypes between healthy human individuals. Data came from immunoSEQ multiplex PCR; TCRdb stores just in-frame clones and leaves some out. The sample contains fewer than 600,000 clones, roughly four fifths of which appear only once. The sample was PBMCs. Source of these receptors: a woman between 35 and 50 years old in good health. Some clones in this sample may be carry-over from other donors' samples.

Comments on this clone: The junction departs from germline at one end; a sequencing error may be responsible. This rearrangement joins TRBV4-2 to TRBJ2-7; 7 bases align to TRBD2. This CDR3 region has 15 residues. Germline V gene data show CDR1 as LGHNA and CDR2 as YNFKEQ. As DNA, the CDR3 is TGTGCCAGCAGCCAAGGGGCGGGAGAAGGCTACGAGCAGCACTTC. Translation: CASSQGAGEGYEQHF.

The chain joins TRBV18 to TRBJ2-5; D is perhaps TRBD2 (6 bases). V shed 2 bases and J shed 2 bases, with 12 bases lying between them. The germline gives CDR1 KGHSH, CDR2 LQKENI. The CDR3 totals 15 residues. Here the CDR3 DNA reads TGTGCCAGCTCACCAGAGCCGGGAGCTCAAGAGACCCAGTACTTC. Its translation is CASSPEPGAQETQYF.

The chain is built from TRBV19 and TRBJ1-4; D possibly corresponds to TRBD1 (5 bases). CDR3 length: 12 amino acids. The germline V and J ends were trimmed by 6 bases and 6 bases, with 8 bases remaining between them. Per the germline V gene, CDR1 is LNHDA and CDR2 is SQIVND (reference sequence). The chain's CDR3 is CASRGLYEKLFF. CDR3 coding DNA: TGTGCCAGTAGGGGGCTATATGAAAAACTGTTTTTT. Complete variable domain (other parts from reference TRBV19 and TRBJ1-4): DGGITQSPKYLFRKEGQNVTLSCEQNLNHDAMYWYRQDPGQGLRLIYYSQIVNDFQKGDIAEGYSVSREKKESFPLTVTSAQKNPTAFYLCASRGLYEKLFFGSGTQLSVL.

The chain joins TRBV28 to TRBJ1-3, with TRBD1 as a possible D gene (5 bases). The germline V gene encodes CDR1 MDHEN and CDR2 SYDVKM. This CDR3 region has 16 residues. V was trimmed by 6 bases and J by 3 bases, leaving 18 bases between them. This CDR3 reads CASSTQWGEIGNTIYF. Here the CDR3 DNA reads TGTGCCAGCAGCACGCAATGGGGGGAAATTGGAAACACCATATATTTT.

With respect to this clone: Germline is not matched at one junction end, which may reflect a read error. V gene TRBV11-2 combines with J gene TRBJ2-7; D may be TRBD2 (6 bases). This CDR3 contains 13 residues. Germline V gene data show CDR1 as SGHAT and CDR2 as FQNNGV. CDR3 protein: CASMLRGGYEQYF. For the CDR3, the DNA is TGCGCCAGCATGCTGCGGGGTGGCTACGAGCAGTACTTC.

A word on this clone: A far larger clone differs by one base, so this is likely a read error. This chain links TRBV18 with TRBJ2-5, with D perhaps TRBD2 (6 bases). The CDR3 sequence is 14 residues long. Germline V gene data show CDR1 as KGHSH and CDR2 as LQKENI. The CDR3 nucleotides read TGTGCCAGCTCTGACAGCGTGGGGGGAGAGACCCAGCACTTC. Encoded protein: CASSDSVGGETQHF.

The chain joins TRBV2 to TRBJ1-5; D perhaps matches TRBD1 (6 bases). From germline, CDR1 is SNHLY and CDR2 FYNNEI. Between the trimmed V and J ends, which lost 2 bases and 4 bases, there was a span of 12 bases. The CDR3 loop spans 15 amino acids. The CDR3, as DNA: TGTGCCAGCAGTGAAAGGGGGGTGCGGAATCAGCCCCAGCATTTT. Encoded protein: CASSERGVRNQPQHF.